This T cell receptor (beta chain) was sequenced in a study of blood T cell repertoires in COVID-19. V gave up 4 bases and J gave up 0 bases; unmatched junction bases: 7. The germline gives CDR1 SGDLS, CDR2 YYNGEE. This CDR3 comprises 16 residues. Authors' processing steps: Amplification of reference gene primers provided the estimated nucleated cell counts. Some clones are missing from TCRdb's copy, which holds only in-frame ones; the method was immunoSEQ multiplex PCR. V, J and clone size derive from that table, while D and trimming were established from the DNA sequence. Altogether around 110,000 clones are present, roughly 78% being singletons, with the ten largest covering under 20%.

This TCR was sampled from a man aged 55 to 70 with active or convalescent COVID-19. This rearrangement joins TRBV9 to TRBJ2-7; TRBD2 matches 10 bases. Sample: peripheral blood. This CDR3 reads CASSRGTSVSSYEQYF. As DNA, the CDR3 is TGTGCCAGCAGCAGGGGGACTAGCGTCAGCTCCTACGAGCAGTACTTC. Using reference TRBV9 and TRBJ2-7 for the parts outside the CDR3, the full variable domain is DSGVTQTPKHLITATGQRVTLRCSPRSGDLSVYWYQQSLDQGLQFLIQYYNGEERAKGNILERFSAQQFPDLHSELNLSSLELGDSALYFCASSRGTSVSSYEQYFGPGTRLTVT.